This TCR beta chain was found in a study of regulatory T cells in long-lasting Graves disease. Regarding the study as a whole: Whereas new patients shared 900 to 1,000 public clonotypes, persistent patients shared more, at about 2,500.

This clonotype came up many times. The antigen is undetermined. Time point meaning: newly diagnosed GD, antithyroid drugs for less than 3 months. Scientists built the TCR library using RNA that was extracted from PBMCs. Researchers made TCR beta libraries by using iRepertoire HTBI primers and running Arm-PCR on CDR3 regions. One entry per CDR3 protein, called by TCRdb with MiXCR from the multiplex PCR reads. The sample contains approximately 360,000 distinct CDR3 sequences, 12% of which appear only once. Trimming shortened V by 3 bases and J by 4 bases, and 15 bases separated the two germline ends. CDR3 length equals 15 residues. CDR1 is SGHTA, CDR2 FQGNSA, per germline. The same data also went into a second study, on T cells in Graves' hyperthyroidism and ophthalmopathy. That publication notes: RT-PCR in the first round (using the HTBI primer set) targeted the TCR CDR3.

This chain links TRBV7-2 with TRBJ1-2; a weak D match, TRBD1 (6 bases). This sequence was found in a woman aged 18-30 years with Graves disease. The specimen comprised peripheral blood mononuclear cells (PBMCs), sampled at new diagnosis, from a patient treated with antithyroid drugs. The CDR3 loop reads CASSFTEGGGYGYTF. In DNA form, the CDR3 reads TGTGCCAGCAGCTTTACGGAGGGGGGTGGCTATGGCTACACCTTC.